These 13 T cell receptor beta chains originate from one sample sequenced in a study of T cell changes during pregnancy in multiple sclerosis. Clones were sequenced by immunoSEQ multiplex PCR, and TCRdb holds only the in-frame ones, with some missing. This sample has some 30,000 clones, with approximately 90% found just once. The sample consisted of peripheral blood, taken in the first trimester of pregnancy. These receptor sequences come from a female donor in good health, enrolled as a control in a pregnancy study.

The CDR3 sequence: CASSGGGAADTQYF. The CDR3 DNA sequence: TGTGCCAGCAGCGGCGGGGGGGCGGCAGATACGCAGTATTTT. The chain is built from TRBV9 and TRBJ2-3, with 9 bases fitting TRBD2. The CDR3 has 14 amino acids. The germline CDR1 and CDR2 sequences are SGDLS and YYNGEE. V lost 3 bases, J lost 4 bases, and 3 bases stayed unmatched.

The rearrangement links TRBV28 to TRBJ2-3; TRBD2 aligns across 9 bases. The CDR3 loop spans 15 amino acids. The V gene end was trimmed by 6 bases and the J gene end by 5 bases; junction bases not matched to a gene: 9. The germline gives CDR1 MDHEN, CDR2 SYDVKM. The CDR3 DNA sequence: TGTGCCAGCAGAAGTAGCGGGAGCCCGGGAGATACGCAGTATTTT. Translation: CASRSSGSPGDTQYF.

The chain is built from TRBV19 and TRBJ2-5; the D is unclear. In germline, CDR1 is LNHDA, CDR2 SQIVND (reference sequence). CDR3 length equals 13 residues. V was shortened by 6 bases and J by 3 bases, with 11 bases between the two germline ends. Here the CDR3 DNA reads TGTGCCAGTAGCCTGTCGCTAAAAGAGACCCAGTACTTC. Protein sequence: CASSLSLKETQYF.

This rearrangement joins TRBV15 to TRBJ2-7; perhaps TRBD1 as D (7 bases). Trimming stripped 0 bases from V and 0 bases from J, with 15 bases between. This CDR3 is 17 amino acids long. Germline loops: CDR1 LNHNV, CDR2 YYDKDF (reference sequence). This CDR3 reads CATSRDIADRSSYEQYF. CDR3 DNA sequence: TGTGCCACCAGCAGAGATATAGCGGACAGGAGCTCCTACGAGCAGTACTTC.

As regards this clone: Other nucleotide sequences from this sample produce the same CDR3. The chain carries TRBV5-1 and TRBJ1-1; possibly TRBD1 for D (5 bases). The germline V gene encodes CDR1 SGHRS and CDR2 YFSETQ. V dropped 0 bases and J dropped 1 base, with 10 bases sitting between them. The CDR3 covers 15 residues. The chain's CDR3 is CASSLAGTGNTEAFF. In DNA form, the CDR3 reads TGCGCCAGCAGCTTGGCGGGTACAGGGAACACTGAAGCTTTCTTT.

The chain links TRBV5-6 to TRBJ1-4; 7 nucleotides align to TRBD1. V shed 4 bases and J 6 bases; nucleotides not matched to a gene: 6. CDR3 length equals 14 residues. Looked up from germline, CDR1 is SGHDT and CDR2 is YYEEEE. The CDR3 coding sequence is TGTGCCAGCAGCAGCAGGGGGTTTGATGAAAAACTGTTTTTT. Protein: CASSSRGFDEKLFF.

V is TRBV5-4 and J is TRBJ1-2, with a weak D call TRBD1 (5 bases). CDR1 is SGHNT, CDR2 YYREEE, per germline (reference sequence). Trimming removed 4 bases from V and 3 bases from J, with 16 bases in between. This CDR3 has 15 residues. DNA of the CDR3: TGTGCCAGCAGCCTCCGGGGGTGGGGGGACTATGGCTACACCTTC. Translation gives CASSLRGWGDYGYTF.

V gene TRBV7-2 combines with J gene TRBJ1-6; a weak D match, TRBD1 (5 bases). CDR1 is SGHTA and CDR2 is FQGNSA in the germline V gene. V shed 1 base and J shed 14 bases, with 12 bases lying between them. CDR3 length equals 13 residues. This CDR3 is CASSLVQGTTLHF. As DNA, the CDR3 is TGTGCCAGCAGCTTAGTGCAGGGTACAACCCTCCACTTT.

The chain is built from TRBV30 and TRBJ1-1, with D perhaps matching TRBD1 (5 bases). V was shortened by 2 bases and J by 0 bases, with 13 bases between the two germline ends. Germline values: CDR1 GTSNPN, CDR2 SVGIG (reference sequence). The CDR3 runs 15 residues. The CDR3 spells CAWSPGGWVNTEAFF. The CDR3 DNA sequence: TGTGCCTGGAGTCCCGGGGGATGGGTGAACACTGAAGCTTTCTTT.

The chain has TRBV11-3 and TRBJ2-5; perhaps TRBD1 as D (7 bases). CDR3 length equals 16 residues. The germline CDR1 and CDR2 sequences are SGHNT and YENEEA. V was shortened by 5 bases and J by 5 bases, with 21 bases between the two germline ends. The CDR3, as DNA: TGTGCCAGCAGCCAGAACAGGGGAGGTACAGGGGAGACCCAGTACTTC. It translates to CASSQNRGGTGETQYF. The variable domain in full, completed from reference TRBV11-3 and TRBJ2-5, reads EAGVVQSPRYKIIEKKQPVAFWCNPISGHNTLYWYLQNLGQGPELLIRYENEEAVDDSQLPKDRFSAERLKGVDSTLKIQPAELGDSAVYLCASSQNRGGTGETQYFGPGTRLLVL.

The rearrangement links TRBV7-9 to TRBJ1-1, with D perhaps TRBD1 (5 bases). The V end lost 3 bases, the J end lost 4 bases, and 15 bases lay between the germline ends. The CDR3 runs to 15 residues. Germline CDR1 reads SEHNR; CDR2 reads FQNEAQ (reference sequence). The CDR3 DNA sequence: TGTGCCAGCAGCTTGACCAGTGGGGCCACCACTGAAGCTTTCTTT. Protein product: CASSLTSGATTEAFF. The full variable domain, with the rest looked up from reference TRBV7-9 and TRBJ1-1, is DTGVSQNPRHKITKRGQNVTFRCDPISEHNRLYWYRQTLGQGPEFLTYFQNEAQLEKSRLLSDRFSAERPKGSFSTLEIQRTEQGDSAMYLCASSLTSGATTEAFFGQGTRLTVV.

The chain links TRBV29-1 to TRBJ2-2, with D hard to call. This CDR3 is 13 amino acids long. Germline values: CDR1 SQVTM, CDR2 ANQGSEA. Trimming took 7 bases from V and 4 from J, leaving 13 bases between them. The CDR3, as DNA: TGCAGCGGAAGCGTCGGATCCACCGGGGAGCTGTTTTTT. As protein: CSGSVGSTGELFF.

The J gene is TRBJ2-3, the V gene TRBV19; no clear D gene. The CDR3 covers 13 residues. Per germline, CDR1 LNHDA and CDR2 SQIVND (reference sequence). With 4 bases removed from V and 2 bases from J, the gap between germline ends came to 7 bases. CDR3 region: CASSRADTDTQYF. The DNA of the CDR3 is TGTGCCAGTAGTAGGGCAGACACAGATACGCAGTATTTT.